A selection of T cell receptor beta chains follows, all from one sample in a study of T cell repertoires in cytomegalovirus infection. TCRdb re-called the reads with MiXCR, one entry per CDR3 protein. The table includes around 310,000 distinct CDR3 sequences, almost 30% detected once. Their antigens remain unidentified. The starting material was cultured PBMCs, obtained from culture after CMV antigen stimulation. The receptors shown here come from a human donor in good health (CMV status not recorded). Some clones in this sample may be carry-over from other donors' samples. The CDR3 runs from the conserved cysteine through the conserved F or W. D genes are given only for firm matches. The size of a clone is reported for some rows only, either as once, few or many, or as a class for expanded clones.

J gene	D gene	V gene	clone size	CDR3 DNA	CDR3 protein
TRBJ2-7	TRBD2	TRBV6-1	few	TGTGCCAGCAGAAGGACTAGCGGGAGTGGGTCCTACGAGCAGTACTTC	CASRRTSGSGSYEQYF
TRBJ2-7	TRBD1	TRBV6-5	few	TGTGCCAGCAGTTCCCCGACAGGGGCCTACGAGCAGTACTTC	CASSSPTGAYEQYF
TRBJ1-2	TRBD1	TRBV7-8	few	TGTGCCAGCAGCCTGCAGGACAGGTCCTATGGCTACACCTTC	CASSLQDRSYGYTF
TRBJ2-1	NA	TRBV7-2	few	TGTGCCAGCCACAGCAGAAGGAGCGATGAGCAGTTCTTC	CASHSRRSDEQFF
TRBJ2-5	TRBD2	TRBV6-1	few	TGTGCCAGCAGTTACGGGGGGGAGACCCAGTACTTC	CASSYGGETQYF
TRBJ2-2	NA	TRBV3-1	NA	TGTGCCAGCAGCCAGGAGACTATGGAGCTGTTTTTT	CASSQETMELFF
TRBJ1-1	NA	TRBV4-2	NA	TGTGCCAGCAGCCAACAGACAGTGAACACTGAAGCTTTCTTT	CASSQQTVNTEAFF
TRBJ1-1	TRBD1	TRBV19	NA	TGTGCCAGTAGTTTTTATCTACAGGGGCCGAACACTGAAGCTTTCTTT	CASSFYLQGPNTEAFF
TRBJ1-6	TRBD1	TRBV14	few	TGTGCCAGCAGCCGGAATCCGGGACAGCAGAATTCACCCCTCCACTTT	CASSRNPGQQNSPLHF
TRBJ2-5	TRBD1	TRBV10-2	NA	TGCGCCAGCTCTAAGACAGGGGACCCAGAGACCCAGTACTTC	CASSKTGDPETQYF
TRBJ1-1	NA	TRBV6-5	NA	TGTGCCAGCAGTTACTCTTTAAATCCGAACACTGAAGCTTTCTTT	CASSYSLNPNTEAFF
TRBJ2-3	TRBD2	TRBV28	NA	TGTGCCAGCAGTTCCATGAGCGGGAAGATGGATACGCAGTATTTT	CASSSMSGKMDTQYF
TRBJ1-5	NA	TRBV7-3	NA	TGTGCCAGCAGCTTAGGGGGAAACGGCAATCAGCCCCAGCATTTT	CASSLGGNGNQPQHF
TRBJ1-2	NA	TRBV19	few	TGTGCCAGTAGTATACGACGGGGGCCGACCTATGGCTACACCTTC	CASSIRRGPTYGYTF
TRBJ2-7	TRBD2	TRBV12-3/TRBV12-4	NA	TGTGCCAGCAGTCCCGGGACTAGCGGGACCCGGTACTTC	CASSPGTSGTRYF
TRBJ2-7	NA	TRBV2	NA	TGTGCCAGCAGGTATGGAGGGTACGAGCAGTACTTC	CASRYGGYEQYF
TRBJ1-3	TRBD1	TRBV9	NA	TGTGCCAGCAGCCCCCCGACAGGGGGCTCTGGAAACACCATATATTTT	CASSPPTGGSGNTIYF
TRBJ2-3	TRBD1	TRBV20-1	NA	TGCAGTGCTTTTCTCGACAGGGGGCGCACAGATACGCAGTATTTT	CSAFLDRGRTDTQYF
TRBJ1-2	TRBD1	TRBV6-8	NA	TGTGCCAGTGACAGGGGCGCTAGTTACCCCGGCTATAGCTACACCTTC	CASDRGASYPGYSYTF
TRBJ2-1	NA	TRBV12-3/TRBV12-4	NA	TGTGCCAGCACCGGGGACGTTGAGCAGTTCTTC	CASTGDVEQFF
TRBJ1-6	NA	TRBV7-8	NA	TGTGCCAGCAGCTCGGGACCGATAAAGACACCCCTCCACTTT	CASSSGPIKTPLHF
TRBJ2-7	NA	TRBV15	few	TGTGCCACCAGCAGAGATCTGGAAGCCTACGAGCAGTACTTC	CATSRDLEAYEQYF
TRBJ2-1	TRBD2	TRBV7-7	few	TGTGCTAGCAGCTTAAGAGCGGGAGTAGAGGATGAGCAGTTCTTC	CASSLRAGVEDEQFF
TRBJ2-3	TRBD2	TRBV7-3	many	TGTGCCAGCAGCTTACGACTAGCGGGAGTTAAAGATACGCAGTATTTT	CASSLRLAGVKDTQYF
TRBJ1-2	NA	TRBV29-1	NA	TGCAGCGTTGATTTGGCAGCCGGGTATGGCTACACCTTC	CSVDLAAGYGYTF
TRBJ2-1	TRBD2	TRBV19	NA	TGTGCCAGTAGTAAACTAGCGGGGGACTACAATGAGCAGTTCTTC	CASSKLAGDYNEQFF
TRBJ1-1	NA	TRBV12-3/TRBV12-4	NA	TGTGCCAGCAGTTCCTTTAATGGGGGGAACACTGAAGCTTTCTTT	CASSSFNGGNTEAFF
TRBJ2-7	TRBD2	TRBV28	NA	TGTGCCAGCAGTTTGACTAGCGGGAGCTATACCCTCTACGAGCAGTACTTC	CASSLTSGSYTLYEQYF
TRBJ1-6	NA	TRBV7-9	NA	TGTGCCAGCAGCTCCCCGGGGGGAAGGGGGACCCTCCACTTT	CASSSPGGRGTLHF
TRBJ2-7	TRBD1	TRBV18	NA	TGTGCCAGCTCACCCCGGGACAGGATTGGGGGGGAGCAGTACTTC	CASSPRDRIGGEQYF
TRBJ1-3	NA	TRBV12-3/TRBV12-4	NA	TGTGCCAGCACCGGTGGGGTAGCGGAAAACACCATATATTTT	CASTGGVAENTIYF
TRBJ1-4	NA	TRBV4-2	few	TGTGCCAGCAGCCAAGAGTTCCTCCGACAGAAGAATGAAAAACTGTTTTTT	CASSQEFLRQKNEKLFF
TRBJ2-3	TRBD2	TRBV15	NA	TGTGCCACCAGCAGAGTGGGCACTAGCGGGGGAATTAGCACAGATACGCAGTATTTT	CATSRVGTSGGISTDTQYF
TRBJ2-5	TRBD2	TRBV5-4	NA	TGTGCCAGCAGCACCCCGACTAGCGGGGGTGGAGAGACCCAGTACTTC	CASSTPTSGGGETQYF
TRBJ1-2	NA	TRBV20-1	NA	TGCAGTGCTAGAGACGACCGCACTAACTATGGCTACACCTTC	CSARDDRTNYGYTF
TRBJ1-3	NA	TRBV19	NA	TGTGCCAGTAAGAACAGGGCGGCAGGAAACACCATATATTTT	CASKNRAAGNTIYF